Below, 9 T cell receptor beta chains from the same sample are listed, as sequenced in a study of identical twins. TCRdb independently ran MiXCR on the 5' RACE reads; one entry per CDR3 protein. This sample has approximately 500,000 distinct CDR3 sequences, with around 15% found just once. This sample was also put to use in a study of yellow fever vaccine responses in identical twins.

Material: CD4+ T cells sorted from blood. The origin of the receptors is a woman under 30 in good health.

This clonotype has only a few counts. The chain couples TRBV3-1 to TRBJ2-3; the D is unclear. V lost 3 bases to trimming and J lost 4 bases, with 11 bases between them. Germline CDR1 and CDR2: LGHDT and YNNKEL (reference sequence). There are 14 residues in the CDR3. CDR3: CASSHRVRADTQYF. CDR3 sequence (DNA): TGTGCCAGCAGCCACCGAGTACGGGCAGATACGCAGTATTTT.

Only a few counts were recorded for this clonotype. This chain connects TRBV20-1 to TRBJ1-1; 7 nucleotides agree with TRBD1. This CDR3 is built from 15 residues. Trimming at V came to 3 bases and at J to 0 bases, leaving 7 bases not matched to a gene. The germline gives CDR1 DFQATT, CDR2 SNEGSKA (reference sequence). The CDR3 nucleotides read TGCAGTGCTAGCCTGGACAGGCTTATGAACACTGAAGCTTTCTTT. Its translation is CSASLDRLMNTEAFF.

V is TRBV7-2 and J is TRBJ2-2; maybe TRBD1 (5 bases). The V gene lost 5 bases and the J gene lost 6 bases, with 19 bases spanning the gap. Germline V lookup: CDR1 SGHTA, CDR2 FQGNSA. This CDR3 is 16 amino acids long. CDR3 sequence: CASSAQGVRASGELFF. DNA of the CDR3: TGTGCCAGCAGCGCCCAAGGGGTCAGGGCCTCCGGGGAGCTGTTTTTT.

This clonotype was counted ten times or more. The genes are TRBV12-3 or TRBV12-4 and TRBJ1-1, with D perhaps matching TRBD1 (6 bases). The length of the CDR3 is 14 residues. V gave up 6 bases and J gave up 2 bases, with 13 bases separating them. Here the CDR3 reads CASRTGLQNTEAFF. In DNA, the CDR3 is TGTGCCAGCAGAACAGGGCTCCAAAACACTGAAGCTTTCTTT.

The rearrangement links TRBV5-1 to TRBJ1-3; D gene uncertain. Between the trimmed V and J ends, which lost 0 bases and 2 bases, there was a span of 12 bases. The CDR3 sequence is 16 residues long. CDR1 SGHRS and CDR2 YFSETQ come from the germline V gene. The CDR3 DNA sequence: TGCGCCAGCAGCTTGGGCCCCCCCGGGCCTGGAAACACCATATATTTT. Translating it yields CASSLGPPGPGNTIYF.

This clonotype was counted many times. This chain uses TRBV12-3 or TRBV12-4 with TRBJ1-2; possibly TRBD1 for D (5 bases). V was shortened by 6 bases and J by 4 bases, with 18 bases between the two germline ends. The CDR3 sequence is 15 residues long. The CDR3 DNA is TGTGCCAGCAGCCCACCCTGGGGCAGGGCCTATGGCTACACCTTC. It codes for CASSPPWGRAYGYTF.

Comments on this clonotype: Germline is not matched at one junction end, which may reflect a read error. V and J are TRBV5-8 and TRBJ2-1; D remains unclear. This CDR3 contains 16 residues. CDR1 and CDR2 from the germline V gene are SGHTS and YDEGEE. This CDR3 is CASTLEGSSSYNEQFF. CDR3 sequence (DNA): TGTGCCAGCACCTTGGAAGGATCTAGCTCCTACAATGAGCAGTTCTTC. The full variable domain, completed using reference TRBV5-8 and TRBJ2-1, is EAGVTQSPTHLIKTRGQQATLRCSPISGHTSVYWYQQALGLGLQFLLWYDEGEERNRGNFPPRFSGRQFPNYSSELNVNALELEDSALYLCASTLEGSSSYNEQFFGPGTRLTVL.

V usage is TRBV3-1 and J usage is TRBJ2-1; 7 nucleotides agree with TRBD2. Trimming removed 4 bases from V and 4 bases from J; junction bases left unmatched: 10. CDR3 size: 16 residues. Germline CDR1 is LGHDT and CDR2 is YNNKEL (reference sequence). The CDR3 sequence is CASSPTMSGVYNEQFF. The CDR3 DNA sequence: TGTGCCAGCAGCCCCACCATGAGCGGGGTATACAATGAGCAGTTCTTC.

In this sample, this clonotype turned up a few times. The chain couples TRBV6-1 to TRBJ2-2; 7 bases agree with TRBD1. The CDR3 runs 15 residues. CDR1 MNHNS and CDR2 SASEGT come from the germline V gene. Germline trimming cut 6 bases from V and 4 bases from J; bases unmatched to any gene: 8. The CDR3 sequence: CASRPRQGATGELFF. CDR3 nucleotides: TGTGCCAGCAGACCCCGACAGGGCGCCACCGGGGAGCTGTTTTTT.